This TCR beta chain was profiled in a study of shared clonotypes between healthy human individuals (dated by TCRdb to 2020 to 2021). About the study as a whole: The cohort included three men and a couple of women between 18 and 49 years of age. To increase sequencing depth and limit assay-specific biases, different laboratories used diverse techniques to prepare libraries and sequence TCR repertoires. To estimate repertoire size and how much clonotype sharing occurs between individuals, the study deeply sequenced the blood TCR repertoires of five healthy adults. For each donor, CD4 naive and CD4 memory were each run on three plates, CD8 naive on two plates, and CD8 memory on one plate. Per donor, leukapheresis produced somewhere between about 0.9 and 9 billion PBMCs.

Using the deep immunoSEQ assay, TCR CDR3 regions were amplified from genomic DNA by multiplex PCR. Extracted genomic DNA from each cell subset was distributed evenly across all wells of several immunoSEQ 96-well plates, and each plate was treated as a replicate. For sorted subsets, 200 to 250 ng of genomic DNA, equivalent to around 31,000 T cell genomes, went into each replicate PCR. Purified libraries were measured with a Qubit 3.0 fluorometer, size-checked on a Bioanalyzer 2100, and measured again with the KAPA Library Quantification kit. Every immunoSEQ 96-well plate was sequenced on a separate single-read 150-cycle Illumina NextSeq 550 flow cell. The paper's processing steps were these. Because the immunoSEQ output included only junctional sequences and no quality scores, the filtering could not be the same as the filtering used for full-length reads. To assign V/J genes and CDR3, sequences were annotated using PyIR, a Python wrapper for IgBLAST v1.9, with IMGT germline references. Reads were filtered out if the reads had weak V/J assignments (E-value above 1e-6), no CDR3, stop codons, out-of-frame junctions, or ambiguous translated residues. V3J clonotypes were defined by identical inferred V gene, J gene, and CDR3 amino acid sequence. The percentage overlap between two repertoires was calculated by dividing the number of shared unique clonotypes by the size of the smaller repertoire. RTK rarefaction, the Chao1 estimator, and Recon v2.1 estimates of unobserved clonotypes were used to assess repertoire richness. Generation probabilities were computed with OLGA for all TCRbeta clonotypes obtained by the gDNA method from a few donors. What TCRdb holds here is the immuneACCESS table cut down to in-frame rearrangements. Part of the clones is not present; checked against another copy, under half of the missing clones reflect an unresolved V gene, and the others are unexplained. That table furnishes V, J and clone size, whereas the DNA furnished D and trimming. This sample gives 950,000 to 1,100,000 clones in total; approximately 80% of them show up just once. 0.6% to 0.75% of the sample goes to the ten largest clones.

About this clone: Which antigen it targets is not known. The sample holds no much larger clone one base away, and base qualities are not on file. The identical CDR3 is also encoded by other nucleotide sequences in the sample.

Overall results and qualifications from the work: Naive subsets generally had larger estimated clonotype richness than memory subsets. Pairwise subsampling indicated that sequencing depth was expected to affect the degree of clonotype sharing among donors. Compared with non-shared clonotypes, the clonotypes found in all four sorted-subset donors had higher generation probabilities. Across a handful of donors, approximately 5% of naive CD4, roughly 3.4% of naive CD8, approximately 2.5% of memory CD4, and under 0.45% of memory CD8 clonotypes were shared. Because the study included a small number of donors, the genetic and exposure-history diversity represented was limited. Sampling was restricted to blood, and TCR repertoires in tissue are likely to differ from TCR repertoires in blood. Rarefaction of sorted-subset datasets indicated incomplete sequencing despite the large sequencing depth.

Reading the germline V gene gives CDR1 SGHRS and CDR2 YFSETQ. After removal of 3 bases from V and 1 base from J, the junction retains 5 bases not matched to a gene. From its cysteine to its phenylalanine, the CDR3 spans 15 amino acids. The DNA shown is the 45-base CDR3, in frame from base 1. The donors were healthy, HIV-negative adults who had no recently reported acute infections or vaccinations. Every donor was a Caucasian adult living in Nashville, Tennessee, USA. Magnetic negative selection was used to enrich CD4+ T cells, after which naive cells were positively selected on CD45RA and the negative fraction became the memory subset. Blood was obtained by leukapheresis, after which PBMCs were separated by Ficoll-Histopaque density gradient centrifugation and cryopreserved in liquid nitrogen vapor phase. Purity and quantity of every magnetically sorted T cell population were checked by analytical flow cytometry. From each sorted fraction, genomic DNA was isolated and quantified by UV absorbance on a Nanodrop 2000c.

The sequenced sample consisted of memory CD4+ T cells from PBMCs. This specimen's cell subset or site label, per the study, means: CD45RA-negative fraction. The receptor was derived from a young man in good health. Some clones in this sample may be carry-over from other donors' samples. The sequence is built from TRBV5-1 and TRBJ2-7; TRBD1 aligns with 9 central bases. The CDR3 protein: CASSSQQGASYEQYF. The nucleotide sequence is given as TGCGCCAGCAGCTCCCAACAGGGGGCGTCCTACGAGCAGTACTTC.